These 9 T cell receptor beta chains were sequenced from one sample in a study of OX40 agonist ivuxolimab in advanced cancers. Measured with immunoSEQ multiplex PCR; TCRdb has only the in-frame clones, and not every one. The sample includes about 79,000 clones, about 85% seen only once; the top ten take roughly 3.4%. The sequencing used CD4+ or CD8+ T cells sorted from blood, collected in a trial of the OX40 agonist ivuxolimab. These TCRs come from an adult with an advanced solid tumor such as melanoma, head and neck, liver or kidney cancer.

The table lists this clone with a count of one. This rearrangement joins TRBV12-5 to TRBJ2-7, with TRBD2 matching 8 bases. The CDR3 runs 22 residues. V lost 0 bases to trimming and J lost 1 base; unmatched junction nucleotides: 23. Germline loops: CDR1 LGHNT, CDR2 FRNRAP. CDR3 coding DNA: TGTGCTAGTGGTTTGGTATTGGGTAGCACTAGCGGTAATTTCCTCCCATCCTACGAGCAGTACTTC. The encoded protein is CASGLVLGSTSGNFLPSYEQYF.

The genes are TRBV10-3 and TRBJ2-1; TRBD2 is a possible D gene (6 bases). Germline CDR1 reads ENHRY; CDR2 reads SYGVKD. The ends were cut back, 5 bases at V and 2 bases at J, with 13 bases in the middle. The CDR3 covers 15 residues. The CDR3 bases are TGTGCCATCAGTTCTAGCGCCGCCGCCTACAATGAGCAGTTCTTC. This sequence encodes CAISSSAAAYNEQFF.

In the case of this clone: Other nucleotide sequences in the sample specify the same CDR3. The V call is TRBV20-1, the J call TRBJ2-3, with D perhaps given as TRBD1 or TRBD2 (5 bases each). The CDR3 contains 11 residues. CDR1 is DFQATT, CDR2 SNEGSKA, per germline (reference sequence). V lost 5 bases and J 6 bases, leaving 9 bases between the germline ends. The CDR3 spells CSARDGDTQYF. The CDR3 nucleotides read TGCAGTGCTCGGGACGGGGATACGCAGTATTTT.

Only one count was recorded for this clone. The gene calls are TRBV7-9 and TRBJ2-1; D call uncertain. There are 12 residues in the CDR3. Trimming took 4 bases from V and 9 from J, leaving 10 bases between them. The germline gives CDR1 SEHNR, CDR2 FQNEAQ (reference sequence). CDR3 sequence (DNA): TGTGCCAGCAGCTGGAGAGCGAGTGAGCAGTTCTTC. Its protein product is CASSWRASEQFF.

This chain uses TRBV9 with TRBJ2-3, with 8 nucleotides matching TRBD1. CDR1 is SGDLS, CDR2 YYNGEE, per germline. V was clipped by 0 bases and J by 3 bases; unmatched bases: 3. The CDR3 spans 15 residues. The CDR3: CASSVGTGQTDTQYF. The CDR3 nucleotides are TGTGCCAGCAGCGTAGGGACAGGGCAAACAGATACGCAGTATTTT.

The CDR3 spells CASRQLSSYNEQFF. CDR3 sequence (DNA): TGTGCCAGCAGGCAGCTGAGCTCCTACAATGAGCAGTTCTTC. The rearrangement uses TRBV28 and TRBJ2-1; D uncertain. The length of the CDR3 is 14 residues. Germline assignment: CDR1 MDHEN and CDR2 SYDVKM. Trimming cost V 6 bases and J 0 bases, with 9 bases left between them.

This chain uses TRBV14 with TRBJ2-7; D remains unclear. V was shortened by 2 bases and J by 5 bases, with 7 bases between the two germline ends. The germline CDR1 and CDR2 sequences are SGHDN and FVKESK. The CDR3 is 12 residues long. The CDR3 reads CASSQLGNEQYF. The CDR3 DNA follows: TGTGCCAGCAGCCAACTTGGCAACGAGCAGTACTTC.

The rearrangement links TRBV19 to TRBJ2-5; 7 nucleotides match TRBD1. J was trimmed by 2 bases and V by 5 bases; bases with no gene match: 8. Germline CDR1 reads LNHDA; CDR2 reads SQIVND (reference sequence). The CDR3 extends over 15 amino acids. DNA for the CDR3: TGTGCCAGTAGTCCCCAAAGGACAGGTCAAGAGACCCAGTACTTC. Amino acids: CASSPQRTGQETQYF.

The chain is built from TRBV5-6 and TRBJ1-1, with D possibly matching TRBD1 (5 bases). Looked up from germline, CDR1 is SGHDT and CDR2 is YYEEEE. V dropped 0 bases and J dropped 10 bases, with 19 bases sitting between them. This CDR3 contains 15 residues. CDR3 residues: CASSLAGRGRGRAFF. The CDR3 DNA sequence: TGTGCCAGCAGCTTGGCCGGTAGGGGAAGGGGAAGAGCTTTCTTT.